The sequence of this T cell receptor beta chain was determined in a study of blood T cell repertoires in COVID-19. Study in general: Samples taken during acute and convalescent COVID-19 were collected in the United States, Italy and Spain. Sample material is recorded as cDNA or gDNA derived from T cells, B-cell-depleted T cells, or PBMCs.

As processed by the authors: The assay estimated nucleated cells by amplifying reference gene primers. The protocol was immunoSEQ multiplex PCR, while the TCRdb copy is restricted to in-frame clones and leaves out a portion. The DNA was the basis for D and trimming; V, J and clone size are from that table. The sample consists of some 150,000 clones, about 83% of them appearing once. The V and J ends lost 1 base and 3 bases respectively, with 4 bases between them. From germline, CDR1 is SNHLY and CDR2 FYNNEI. The length of the CDR3 is 12 residues. The sample holds one count of this clone. The rearrangement uses TRBV2 and TRBJ2-7; D is unresolved. The sequence derives from an elderly woman with acute or convalescent COVID-19. The sequenced sample was peripheral blood. CDR3 region: CASSEGGYEQYF. DNA of the CDR3: TGTGCCAGCAGTGAAGGAGGCTACGAGCAGTACTTC.